Detailed here is one T cell receptor beta chain. What it recognizes is unknown. Trimming took off 1 base at V and 6 bases at J, with 11 bases between the two ends. The germline V gene has CDR1 SGHKS and CDR2 YYEKEE (reference sequence). The CDR3 extends over 13 amino acids. Primers for the PCR totalled 60 Vbeta and 13 Jbeta. In the original processing: A later analysis counted approximately 80 million unique TCR beta chains, some 11 million shared. Data came from immunoSEQ multiplex PCR; TCRdb stores just in-frame clones and leaves some out. V and J calls and clone size are those listed in that table; D and trimming were worked out from the DNA. The sample totals over 80,000 clones; its top ten clones hold 5% to 6.5%. The sample belongs to a study of cytomegalovirus exposure and HLA in healthy donors. Study results and limitations: The authors listed 150 to 200 TCR beta chains as cytomegalovirus-associated. Clonal expansion was found to be greater in HLA-associated TCR beta chains than in equally common others in a later analysis. In an earlier analysis, productive rearrangement rates for most beta V segments clustered near 87% or 30%.

This rearrangement joins TRBV5-5 to TRBJ2-7; tentatively, D is TRBD2 (6 bases). This TCR derives from a girl aged 5 to 17 in good health and CMV-seropositive. What was sequenced was PBMCs. The CDR3 sequence: CASSLTSWPEQYF. CDR3 in DNA: TGTGCCAGCAGCTTGACTAGCTGGCCCGAGCAGTACTTC.